What follows are 30 T cell receptor beta chains derived from one specimen sequenced in a study of post-analysis software for immune sequencing data. The library was made from cDNA and included unique molecular identifiers. TCRdb re-called the PCR reads with MiXCR, one entry per CDR3 protein. The sample shows fewer than 850,000 distinct CDR3 sequences, 35% to 55% of them seen only once. Study-wide points: TRBV segments more frequent in patients than in controls numbered roughly five and included TRBV5-6, TRBV5-1 and TRBV20-1.

Antigens of these TCRs are unknown. The sample consisted of blood. All receptors come from a girl under 18 with multiple sclerosis.

The CDR3 DNA reads as TGTGCCAGCAGCGTAGGGTGGGACAGGACCTCCTACGAGCAGTACTTC. Translation: CASSVGWDRTSYEQYF. The rearrangement joins TRBV9 to TRBJ2-7, with 8 positions matching TRBD1. Germline CDR1 is SGDLS and CDR2 is YYNGEE. This CDR3 has 16 residues. J lost 0 bases, V lost 0 bases, and 5 bases had no gene match.

V and J are TRBV6-2 or TRBV6-3 and TRBJ1-1, with D uncertain. The CDR3 consists of 16 residues. V gave up 2 bases and J gave up 3 bases, with 16 bases separating them. From germline, CDR1 is MNHEY and CDR2 SVGEGT. The CDR3 spells CASSYKVGWRDTEAFF. The CDR3 coding sequence is TGTGCCAGCAGTTACAAGGTAGGCTGGAGGGACACTGAAGCTTTCTTT.

The table lists this clonotype with a few counts. CDR3 in amino acids: CSARLAANTYNEQFF. CDR3 DNA: TGCAGTGCTCGATTAGCGGCCAACACCTACAATGAGCAGTTCTTC. J is TRBJ2-1 and V is TRBV20-1; tentative D call: TRBD2 (6 bases). Germline V gene sequence: CDR1 DFQATT, CDR2 SNEGSKA (reference sequence). Trimming pared 5 bases from V and 2 bases from J, leaving 16 bases between. This CDR3 has 15 amino acids.

The chain joins TRBV15 to TRBJ2-1, with TRBD2 identical over 8 bases. This CDR3 has 16 amino acids. Trimming at V came to 0 bases and at J to 7 bases, leaving 8 bases not matched to a gene. Germline CDR1 and CDR2: LNHNV and YYDKDF (reference sequence). Here the CDR3 DNA reads TGTGCCACCAGCAGAGAGTTGGGAGCGGGGGTTAATGAGCAGTTCTTC. It encodes CATSRELGAGVNEQFF.

This chain links TRBV7-2 with TRBJ2-7; D uncertain. With the DNA end fitting TRBJ2-5 better, the J assignment may be wrong. The CDR3 contains 14 residues. CDR1 is SGHTA, CDR2 FQGNSA, per germline. The CDR3 region has the DNA TGTGCCAGCAGCTTAGCAGGGTACGGGCAGACCCAGTACTTC. Translated: CASSLAGYGQTQYF.

This clonotype was seen more than once but under ten times. This sequence joins TRBV20-1 and TRBJ1-1, with TRBD1 matching 9 bases. V trimming: 5 bases; J trimming: 1 base; junction bases outside the gene matches: 2. The CDR3 is made up of 13 amino acids. The germline gives CDR1 DFQATT, CDR2 SNEGSKA (reference sequence). Here the CDR3 reads CSAGQGWNTEAFF. CDR3 nucleotides: TGCAGTGCTGGACAGGGGTGGAACACTGAAGCTTTCTTT.

This clonotype was picked up one time. The chain carries TRBV12-3 or TRBV12-4 and TRBJ2-3, with D uncertain. The CDR3 totals 8 residues. V lost 6 bases and J lost 14, with 6 bases in between. CDR3 region: CASSSMYF. The CDR3 DNA sequence: TGTGCCAGCAGCTCCATGTATTTT.

The V call is TRBV29-1, the J call TRBJ2-7; TRBD1 aligns across 11 bases. Germline CDR1 reads SQVTM; CDR2 reads ANQGSEA. Losses at the gene ends were 6 bases for V and 7 bases for J; bases not matched to a gene: 11. The CDR3 is made up of 14 amino acids. The CDR3 DNA sequence: TGCAGCGTCGTGGATGGACAGGGGGCGGGGGAGCAGTACTTC. Translation gives CSVVDGQGAGEQYF.

This clonotype was seen a handful of times. J is TRBJ2-4 and V is TRBV29-1; D is perhaps TRBD1 (6 bases). The J call is uncertain, as TRBJ2-7 better fits the DNA end. Germline CDR1 reads SQVTM; CDR2 reads ANQGSEA. This CDR3 region has 13 residues. Here the CDR3 reads CSVAGDTTYEQYF. DNA for the CDR3: TGCAGCGTCGCTGGGGACACAACCTACGAGCAGTACTTC.

The rearrangement uses TRBV29-1 and TRBJ1-2; a weak D match, TRBD1 (5 bases). The CDR3 sequence is 13 residues long. The germline gives CDR1 SQVTM, CDR2 ANQGSEA. The ends were cut back, 2 bases at V and 3 bases at J, with 10 bases in the middle. The DNA of the CDR3 is TGCAGCGTTGAAATGGGGGACGACTATGGCTACACCTTC. The encoded protein is CSVEMGDDYGYTF.

This clonotype was seen only a few times. CDR3 in DNA: TGTGCCAGCAGCGCCCCCGGGACTAGCGGGATTAATGAGCAGTTCTTC. Translation gives CASSAPGTSGINEQFF. The V gene is TRBV11-2, the J gene TRBJ2-1, with 13 bases identical to TRBD2. V shed 5 bases and J 7 bases; nucleotides not matched to a gene: 8. The CDR3 has 16 residues. In germline, CDR1 is SGHAT, CDR2 FQNNGV.

The chain joins TRBV12-3 or TRBV12-4 to TRBJ2-1; D possibly matches TRBD1 or TRBD2 (6 bases each). V lost 1 base and J 1 base, leaving 17 bases between the germline ends. CDR3 length equals 18 residues. The CDR3 loop reads CASSLVGGHLRSYNEQFF. CDR3 DNA sequence: TGTGCCAGCAGTTTAGTGGGGGGCCACCTACGATCCTACAATGAGCAGTTCTTC.

The rearrangement links TRBV28 to TRBJ2-7; D gene unclear. With 4 bases removed from V and 4 bases from J, the gap between germline ends came to 8 bases. This CDR3 contains 12 residues. Germline CDR1 MDHEN, CDR2 SYDVKM. Written as DNA, the CDR3 is TGTGCCAGCAGTTACGGAGAGTACGAGCAGTACTTC. Protein product: CASSYGEYEQYF.

The rearrangement uses TRBV28 and TRBJ1-5, with D tentatively TRBD1 (6 bases). V gave up 5 bases and J gave up 3 bases, with 17 bases separating them. CDR3 length equals 16 residues. Germline V gives CDR1 MDHEN, CDR2 SYDVKM. The CDR3 sequence is CASSALTGQLNQPQHF. The CDR3 region has the DNA TGTGCCAGCAGTGCCCTCACCGGACAGCTCAATCAGCCCCAGCATTTT.

The chain uses TRBV7-3 and TRBJ2-1; possibly TRBD1 for D (5 bases). Trimming removed 4 bases from V and 4 bases from J, with 11 bases in between. Looked up from germline, CDR1 is SGHTA and CDR2 is FQGTGA. CDR3 size: 14 residues. The chain's CDR3 is CASSSSDRYNEQFF. CDR3 in DNA: TGTGCCAGCAGCTCCTCTGACAGATACAATGAGCAGTTCTTC.

J is TRBJ2-1 and V is TRBV6-1; D is unresolved. Germline V CDR1 and CDR2: MNHNS, SASEGT. Between the trimmed V and J ends, which lost 2 bases and 0 bases, there was a span of 11 bases. CDR3 length: 16 amino acids. CDR3 sequence reads: CASSETGLSSYNEQFF. In DNA, the CDR3 is TGTGCCAGCAGTGAAACCGGCTTGAGCTCCTACAATGAGCAGTTCTTC.

V is TRBV6-5 and J is TRBJ2-7, with 11 bases fitting TRBD2. J gave up 1 base and V 2 bases, and 19 bases lay outside the gene matches. CDR3 size: 21 residues. From germline, CDR1 is MNHEY and CDR2 SVGAGI. The CDR3 sequence: CASSYGRSLAGGPGLSYEQYF. The DNA for the CDR3 is TGTGCCAGCAGTTACGGTAGGAGCCTAGCGGGAGGCCCGGGACTTTCCTACGAGCAGTACTTC.

A few counts support this clonotype. The genes are TRBV29-1 and TRBJ2-1; 8 bases agree with TRBD2. After removal of 5 bases from V and 8 bases from J, the junction contained 8 bases not matched to a gene. The CDR3 consists of 13 residues. Germline values: CDR1 SQVTM, CDR2 ANQGSEA. In nucleotides, the CDR3 is TGCAGCGTTCCCGGACTAGCAAGGGATGAGCAGTTCTTC. This translates into CSVPGLARDEQFF.

This clonotype turned up a few times. An end of the junction does not agree with germline; a read error may underlie this. The V and J genes are TRBV4-1 and TRBJ2-1; D is uncertain. CDR3 length equals 15 residues. Looked up from germline, CDR1 is MGHRA and CDR2 is YSYEKL. CDR3 residues: CASSQDGGSYNEQFF. DNA for the CDR3: TGTGCCAGCAGCCAAGATGGCGGTTCCTACAATGAGCAGTTCTTC.

CDR3 bases: TGTGCCAGCAGGTCCAGGAGCTCCTACAATGAGCAGTTCTTC. Encoded protein: CASRSRSSYNEQFF. The rearrangement links TRBV28 to TRBJ2-1; D gene ambiguous. In germline, CDR1 is MDHEN, CDR2 SYDVKM. The CDR3 runs to 14 residues. Trimming removed 6 bases at V and 0 bases at J, with 9 bases between.

The chain joins TRBV6-2 or TRBV6-3 to TRBJ2-7; 10 positions match TRBD2. Trimming at V came to 4 bases and at J to 0 bases, leaving 9 bases not matched to a gene. The CDR3 totals 17 residues. CDR1 and CDR2 (germline): MNHEY, SVGEGT. DNA of the CDR3: TGTGCCAGCAGTTCCCGTGGACTAGCGGATGCCTCCTACGAGCAGTACTTC. Translating it yields CASSSRGLADASYEQYF.

The V gene is TRBV7-9, the J gene TRBJ2-7; 13 bases map to TRBD2. The CDR3 is 19 residues long. The V gene's germline CDR1 is SEHNR and CDR2 FQNEAQ (reference sequence). Germline trimming cut 5 bases from V and 2 bases from J; bases unmatched to any gene: 15. CDR3 coding DNA: TGTGCCAGCAGCCCGACGGGAGTGACGGGACTAGCGGGGACCTACGAGCAGTACTTC. Its translation is CASSPTGVTGLAGTYEQYF.

V gene TRBV7-6 combines with J gene TRBJ2-7, with 7 bases that match TRBD2. Germline V gene data show CDR1 as SGHVS and CDR2 as FNYEAQ. The CDR3 is made up of 14 amino acids. The V and J ends lost 4 bases and 3 bases, in that order; junction bases with no gene match: 6. CDR3 loop: CASSSLAEDYEQYF. The DNA of the CDR3 is TGTGCCAGCAGCTCTCTAGCGGAAGACTACGAGCAGTACTTC.

The chain uses TRBV27 and TRBJ2-7; 11 nucleotides agree with TRBD2. The length of the CDR3 is 15 residues. Germline assignment: CDR1 MNHEY and CDR2 SMNVEV (reference sequence). Germline trimming cut 4 bases from V and 4 bases from J; bases unmatched to any gene: 6. CDR3 in amino acids: CASSSPGLAVYEQYF. Written as DNA, the CDR3 is TGTGCCAGCAGTTCGCCGGGACTAGCGGTTTACGAGCAGTACTTC.

This chain connects TRBV6-5 to TRBJ2-7; D unresolved. The V end was cut by 4 bases, the J end by 2 bases, with 18 bases between. The CDR3 extends over 16 amino acids. The germline V gene encodes CDR1 MNHEY and CDR2 SVGAGI. This CDR3 is CASSSKLSRAAYEQYF. CDR3 nucleotides: TGTGCCAGCAGTTCAAAGCTTTCACGAGCCGCCTACGAGCAGTACTTC.

The gene calls are TRBV24-1 and TRBJ2-3; 15 nucleotides agree with TRBD2. Germline V gene data show CDR1 as KGHDR and CDR2 as SFDVKD. This CDR3 has 19 amino acids. With 4 bases clipped from V and 4 bases from J, the junction kept 11 bases outside the gene matches. The CDR3 reads CATSDPPGLAGGQPDTQYF. CDR3 coding DNA: TGTGCCACCAGTGACCCCCCAGGACTAGCGGGAGGGCAGCCAGATACGCAGTATTTT.

In this sample, this clonotype turned up once. V and J are TRBV19 and TRBJ1-5; the D gene is possibly TRBD1 (6 bases). The germline V gene has CDR1 LNHDA and CDR2 SQIVND (reference sequence). The CDR3 has 15 amino acids. Trimming cost V 3 bases and J 3 bases, with 12 bases left between them. The CDR3 loop reads CASSMLSGANQPQHF. The CDR3 coding sequence is TGTGCCAGTAGTATGCTTTCGGGGGCCAATCAGCCCCAGCATTTT.

The gene calls are TRBV6-5 and TRBJ2-5; the D gene is possibly TRBD1 (7 bases). The length of the CDR3 is 14 residues. V gave up 6 bases and J gave up 5 bases, with 16 bases separating them. Germline V gene lookup returns CDR1 MNHEY and CDR2 SVGAGI. Here the CDR3 reads CASSFSRGRETQYF. As DNA, the CDR3 is TGTGCCAGCAGCTTTTCCAGGGGGAGGGAGACCCAGTACTTC.

The V and J genes are TRBV7-9 and TRBJ1-1; 10 nucleotides match TRBD1. CDR3 length: 16 residues. The J segment lost 3 bases and the V segment lost 6 bases, leaving 10 bases of the junction unmatched. Looked up from germline, CDR1 is SEHNR and CDR2 is FQNEAQ (reference sequence). CDR3 in amino acids: CASRDPGQGFDTEAFF. CDR3 sequence (DNA): TGTGCCAGCAGAGATCCGGGACAGGGGTTTGACACTGAAGCTTTCTTT.

This chain uses TRBV7-2 with TRBJ1-2; TRBD1 agrees at 9 bases. V shed 4 bases and J 2 bases; nucleotides not matched to a gene: 5. Germline loops: CDR1 SGHTA, CDR2 FQGNSA. The CDR3 is 15 residues long. The CDR3 DNA follows: TGTGCCAGCAGCTGTGGGACAGGGAAGAACTATGGCTACACCTTC. Its protein product is CASSCGTGKNYGYTF.